This entry describes one T cell receptor beta chain. Its antigen is undetermined. These data originate in a study of human T cells and chemical hapten exposure. Turning to the study itself: Upper-back patch tests with 0.01% DPC were read at 6 days. Study-wide results and limits: A positive correlation with patch test score was shown by PT1 expanded TCR counts. After DPC sensitization, TCRs above 1 in 1000 frequency showed no change.

As to time point: patch test 1, 2 weeks after DPC sensitization. The treatment: therapeutic diphenylcyclopropenone sensitization with weekly scalp DPC. The template was total RNA from unfractionated whole blood. From germline, CDR1 is SGHNT and CDR2 YYREEE (reference sequence). The CDR3 is 13 residues long. J lost 6 bases, V lost 4 bases, and 5 bases had no gene match. One entry per CDR3 protein, called by TCRdb with MiXCR from the RACE reads. This table holds around 340,000 distinct CDR3 sequences, approximately 6.9% found once. This receptor was obtained from a woman younger than 30 with alopecia areata. Some clones in this sample may be carry-over from other donors' samples. Sequencing used whole blood, obtained in connection with sensitization to the hapten diphenylcyclopropenone (DPC). V usage is TRBV5-4 and J usage is TRBJ2-7; 9 nucleotides agree with TRBD2. The CDR3 loop reads CASSPGGGVEQYF. The CDR3 DNA reads TGTGCCAGCAGCCCCGGCGGGGGGGTCGAGCAGTACTTC. Full variable domain (rest looked up from reference TRBV5-4 and TRBJ2-7): ETGVTQSPTHLIKTRGQQVTLRCSSQSGHNTVSWYQQALGQGPQFIFQYYREEENGRGNFPPRFSGLQFPNYSSELNVNALELDDSALYLCASSPGGGVEQYFGPGTRLTVT.